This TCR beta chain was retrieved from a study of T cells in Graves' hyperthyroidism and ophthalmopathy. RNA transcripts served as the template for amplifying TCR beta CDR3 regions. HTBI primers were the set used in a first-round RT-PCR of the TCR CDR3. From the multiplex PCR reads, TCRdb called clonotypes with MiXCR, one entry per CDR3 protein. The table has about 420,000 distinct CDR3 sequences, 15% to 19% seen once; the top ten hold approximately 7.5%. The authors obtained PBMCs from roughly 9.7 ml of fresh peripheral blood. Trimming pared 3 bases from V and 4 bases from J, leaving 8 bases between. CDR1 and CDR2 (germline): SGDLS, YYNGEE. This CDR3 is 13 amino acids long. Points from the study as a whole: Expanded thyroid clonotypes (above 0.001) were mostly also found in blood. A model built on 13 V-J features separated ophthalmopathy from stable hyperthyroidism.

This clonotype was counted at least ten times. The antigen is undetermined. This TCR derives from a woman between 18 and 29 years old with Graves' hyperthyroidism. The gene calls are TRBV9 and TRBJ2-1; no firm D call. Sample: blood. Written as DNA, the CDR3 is TGTGCCAGCAGCGCCCGTTCATACAATGAGCAGTTCTTC. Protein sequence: CASSARSYNEQFF. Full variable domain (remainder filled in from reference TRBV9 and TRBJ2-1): DSGVTQTPKHLITATGQRVTLRCSPRSGDLSVYWYQQSLDQGLQFLIQYYNGEERAKGNILERFSAQQFPDLHSELNLSSLELGDSALYFCASSARSYNEQFFGPGTRLTVL.